This T cell receptor (beta chain) was recovered during a study of blood T cells in healthy people across ages. With a J-beta primer mix and a sample-barcoded 5' primer, a second PCR ran about 7 to 11 cycles. Per sample, CDR3-containing paired-end reads numbered at least 2.5 million. TCRdb reprocessed the 5' RACE reads with MiXCR, giving one entry per CDR3 protein. The data show about 1.8 million distinct CDR3 sequences, about 50% seen once. This clonotype turned up a few times. V lost 4 bases, J lost 4 bases, and 11 bases lay in between. Germline loops: CDR1 MDHEN, CDR2 SYDVKM. The CDR3 totals 14 residues.

This chain connects TRBV28 to TRBJ1-5; D is uncertain. Sequenced: blood. The origin of this receptor is a woman in her thirties or forties in good health. In DNA, the CDR3 is TGTGCCAGCAGTTCAATTGGCGGAAATCAGCCCCAGCATTTT. This sequence encodes CASSSIGGNQPQHF.